This is a list of T cell receptor beta chains from one sample in a study of T cell responses to AZD1222 COVID-19 vaccine. Clones were sequenced by immunoSEQ multiplex PCR, and TCRdb holds only the in-frame ones, with some missing. In the table there are approximately 79,000 clones, around 90% of which are singletons. Specimen: peripheral blood, collected on day 0 of AZD1222 vaccination. The receptor source for this set is an adult in good health. Each CDR3 is given with its conserved first and last residue. Fields, in order: V gene, J gene, CDR3 protein.

v_gene: TRBV4-2; j_gene: TRBJ1-2; CDR3aa: CASSQGAGAYGYTF
v_gene: TRBV18; j_gene: TRBJ1-1; CDR3aa: CASSRSVGTEAFF
v_gene: TRBV7-9; j_gene: TRBJ2-2; CDR3aa: CASSLDGVRELFF
v_gene: TRBV9; j_gene: TRBJ1-2; CDR3aa: CASSVEDNYGYTF
v_gene: TRBV5-5; j_gene: TRBJ1-1; CDR3aa: CASSLQGAWNTEAFF
v_gene: TRBV27; j_gene: TRBJ1-1; CDR3aa: CASSDLLNTEAFF
v_gene: TRBV4-1; j_gene: TRBJ1-5; CDR3aa: CASSQGLGGAQPQHF
v_gene: TRBV3-1/TRBV3-2; j_gene: TRBJ1-1; CDR3aa: CASVGTEAFF
v_gene: TRBV2; j_gene: TRBJ1-1; CDR3aa: CASSESAPGQHTEAFF
v_gene: TRBV21-1; j_gene: TRBJ1-5; CDR3aa: CASSKGETAKKYSNQPQHF
v_gene: TRBV7-6; j_gene: TRBJ1-6; CDR3aa: CASSSTGQGFHSPLHF
v_gene: TRBV2; j_gene: TRBJ2-7; CDR3aa: CASSVGPSGRLVYEQYF
v_gene: TRBV15; j_gene: TRBJ1-2; CDR3aa: CATSRDRLDGYTF
v_gene: TRBV2; j_gene: TRBJ1-5; CDR3aa: CASSPQGAGQPQHF
v_gene: TRBV2; j_gene: TRBJ2-1; CDR3aa: CASSEDRGSYNEQFF
v_gene: TRBV5-1; j_gene: TRBJ1-2; CDR3aa: CASSLEAGVGSYGYTF
v_gene: TRBV7-2; j_gene: TRBJ2-3; CDR3aa: CASSLAASYTDTQYF
v_gene: TRBV5-1; j_gene: TRBJ2-3; CDR3aa: CASSFGGVTDTQYF
v_gene: TRBV9; j_gene: TRBJ1-4; CDR3aa: CASSSGHGATNEKLFF
v_gene: TRBV28; j_gene: TRBJ2-7; CDR3aa: CASSLAPRRPTDEQYF
v_gene: TRBV19; j_gene: TRBJ2-3; CDR3aa: CASTPGRIADTQYF
v_gene: TRBV7-2; j_gene: TRBJ1-2; CDR3aa: CASTPGPDLYGYTF
v_gene: TRBV24-1; j_gene: TRBJ1-2; CDR3aa: CATSDRTGDGYTF
v_gene: TRBV10-3; j_gene: TRBJ1-1; CDR3aa: CAITVQGPNTEAFF
v_gene: TRBV28; j_gene: TRBJ1-5; CDR3aa: CASSAPGTLRTRDQPQHF
v_gene: TRBV4-1; j_gene: TRBJ2-3; CDR3aa: CASSQARGTSGRGGDTQYF
v_gene: TRBV29-1; j_gene: TRBJ2-3; CDR3aa: CSVGRGWRGATGNTQYF
v_gene: TRBV6-5; j_gene: TRBJ2-7; CDR3aa: CASSQGAQTYEQYF
v_gene: TRBV2; j_gene: TRBJ2-2; CDR3aa: CASSEFPGNTGELFF
v_gene: TRBV9; j_gene: TRBJ1-3; CDR3aa: CASSARRSGNTIYF
v_gene: TRBV6-5; j_gene: TRBJ2-7; CDR3aa: CASSNSGTRSEQYF
v_gene: TRBV19; j_gene: TRBJ1-5; CDR3aa: CASSIDLGNQPQHF
v_gene: TRBV7-2; j_gene: TRBJ2-2; CDR3aa: CASSLTGATPLGELFF
v_gene: TRBV19; j_gene: TRBJ1-2; CDR3aa: CASSTPSGVRTF
v_gene: TRBV7-9; j_gene: TRBJ1-2; CDR3aa: CASSLQDYNYGYTF
v_gene: TRBV13; j_gene: TRBJ2-1; CDR3aa: CASSLLSGRAFNEQFF
v_gene: TRBV5-1; j_gene: TRBJ1-2; CDR3aa: CASSLVRGATSYGYTF
v_gene: TRBV30; j_gene: TRBJ2-7; CDR3aa: CAWSVLNCKPFGYF
v_gene: TRBV5-4; j_gene: TRBJ1-2; CDR3aa: CASSQGQGASYGYTF
v_gene: TRBV6-4; j_gene: TRBJ1-1; CDR3aa: CASRAEGNTEAFF
v_gene: TRBV14; j_gene: TRBJ2-4; CDR3aa: CASSQWTGGRRGNIQYF